This T cell receptor beta chain was obtained from a study of control samples from healthy donors and cancer patients. The V gene end was trimmed by 0 bases and the J gene end by 7 bases; junction bases not matched to a gene: 5. The germline gives CDR1 LNHNV, CDR2 YYDKDF (reference sequence). The length of the CDR3 is 14 residues. TCRdb's table, derived via immunoSEQ multiplex PCR, lists solely in-frame clones and lacks some. The sample has some 130,000 clones; roughly 92% are singletons. The chain combines TRBV15 with TRBJ2-5, with 7 bases aligning to TRBD1. Source material: blood. The sequence came from a man aged 30-40 years in good health. CDR3 sequence reads: CATSREGGAGTQYF. As DNA, the CDR3 is TGTGCCACCAGCAGAGAAGGGGGCGCAGGGACCCAGTACTTC.